This T cell receptor (beta chain) was observed in a study of T-cell memory formation after mild COVID-19. About the research overall: The two donors had largely donor-specific TCR clusters. Regarding the study as a whole: Shrinking CD4+ clones resided mostly in CM and EM, and CD8+ ones in EMRA. Pre-infection memory already had some responding clones, implying cross-reactive memory joined.

Ten or more counts support this clonotype. No antigen is known for it. This CDR3 spans 15 amino acids. J was trimmed by 4 bases and V by 8 bases; bases with no gene match: 6. Germline V gene sequence: CDR1 MNHEY, CDR2 SVGAGI. TCRdb fed the 5' RACE reads into MiXCR, producing one record per CDR3 protein. The sample carries more than 400,000 distinct CDR3 sequences, roughly 20% recorded once. The source of this sequence is an adult woman who had mild COVID-19 (a few samples of this study predate the infection). Cell type and time point are not known. Sequenced: PBMCs or a T cell subset sorted from them (not recorded which). This chain connects TRBV6-5 to TRBJ2-1; 12 bases fit TRBD2. The CDR3 DNA reads TGTGCCAGCGGCCGGACTAGCGGGATTTACAATGAGCAGTTCTTC. Translation: CASGRTSGIYNEQFF.